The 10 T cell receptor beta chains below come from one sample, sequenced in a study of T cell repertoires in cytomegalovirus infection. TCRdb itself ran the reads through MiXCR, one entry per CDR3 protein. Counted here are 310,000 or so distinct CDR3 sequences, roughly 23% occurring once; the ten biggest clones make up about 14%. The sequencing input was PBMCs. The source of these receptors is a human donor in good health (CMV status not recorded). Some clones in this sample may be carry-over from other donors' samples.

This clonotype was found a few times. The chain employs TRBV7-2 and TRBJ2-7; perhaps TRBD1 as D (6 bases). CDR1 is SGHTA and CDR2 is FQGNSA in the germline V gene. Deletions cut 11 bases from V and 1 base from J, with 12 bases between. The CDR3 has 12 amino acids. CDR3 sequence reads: CALVRGSYEQYF. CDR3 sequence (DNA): TGTGCCTTAGTCAGGGGATCCTACGAGCAGTACTTC.

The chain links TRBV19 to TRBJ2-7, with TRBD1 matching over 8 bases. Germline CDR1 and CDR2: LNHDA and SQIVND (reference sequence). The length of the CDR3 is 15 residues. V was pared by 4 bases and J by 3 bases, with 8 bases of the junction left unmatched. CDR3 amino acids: CASSKPGQAIYEQYF. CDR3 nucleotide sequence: TGTGCCAGTAGTAAGCCGGGACAGGCCATCTACGAGCAGTACTTC.

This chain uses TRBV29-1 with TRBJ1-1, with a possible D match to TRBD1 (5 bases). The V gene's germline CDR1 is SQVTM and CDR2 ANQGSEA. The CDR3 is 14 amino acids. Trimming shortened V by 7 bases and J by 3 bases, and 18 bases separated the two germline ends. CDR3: CSAHWGGEDTEAFF. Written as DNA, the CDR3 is TGCAGCGCACACTGGGGGGGAGAGGACACTGAAGCTTTCTTT. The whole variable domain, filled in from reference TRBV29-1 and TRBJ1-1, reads SAVISQKPSRDICQRGTSLTIQCQVDSQVTMMFWYRQQPGQSLTLIATANQGSEATYESGFVIDKFPISRPNLTFSTLTVSNMSPEDSSIYLCSAHWGGEDTEAFFGQGTRLTVV.

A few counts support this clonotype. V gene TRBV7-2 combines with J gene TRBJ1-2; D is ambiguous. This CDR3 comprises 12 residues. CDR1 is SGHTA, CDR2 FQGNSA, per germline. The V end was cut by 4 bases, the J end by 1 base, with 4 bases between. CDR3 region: CASSYLNYGYTF. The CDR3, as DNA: TGTGCCAGCAGCTATCTTAACTATGGCTACACCTTC.

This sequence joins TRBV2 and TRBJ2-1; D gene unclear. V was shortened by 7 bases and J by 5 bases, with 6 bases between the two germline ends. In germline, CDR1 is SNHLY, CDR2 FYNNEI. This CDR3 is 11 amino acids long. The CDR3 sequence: CASTENNEQFF. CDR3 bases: TGTGCCAGCACCGAGAACAATGAGCAGTTCTTC.

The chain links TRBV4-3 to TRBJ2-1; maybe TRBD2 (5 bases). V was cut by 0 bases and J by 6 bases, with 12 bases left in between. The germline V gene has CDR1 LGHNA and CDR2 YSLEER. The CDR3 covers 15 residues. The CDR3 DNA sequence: TGCGCCAGCAGCCAAGATGCGGGCGGCAGCAATGAGCAGTTCTTC. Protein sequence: CASSQDAGGSNEQFF.

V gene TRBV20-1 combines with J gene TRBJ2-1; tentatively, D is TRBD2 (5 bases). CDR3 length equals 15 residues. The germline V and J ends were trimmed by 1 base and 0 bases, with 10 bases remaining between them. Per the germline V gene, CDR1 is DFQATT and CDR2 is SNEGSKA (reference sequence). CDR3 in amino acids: CSARGDYSSYNEQFF. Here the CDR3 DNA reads TGCAGTGCTAGAGGTGACTACAGCTCCTACAATGAGCAGTTCTTC.

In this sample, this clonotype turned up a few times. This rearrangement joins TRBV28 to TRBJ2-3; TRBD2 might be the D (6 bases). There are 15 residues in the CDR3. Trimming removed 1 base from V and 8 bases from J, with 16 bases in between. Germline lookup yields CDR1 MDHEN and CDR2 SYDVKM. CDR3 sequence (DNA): TGTGCCAGCAGTTTATTTGGGGGGAGAGCGGGTACGCAGTATTTT. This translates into CASSLFGGRAGTQYF.

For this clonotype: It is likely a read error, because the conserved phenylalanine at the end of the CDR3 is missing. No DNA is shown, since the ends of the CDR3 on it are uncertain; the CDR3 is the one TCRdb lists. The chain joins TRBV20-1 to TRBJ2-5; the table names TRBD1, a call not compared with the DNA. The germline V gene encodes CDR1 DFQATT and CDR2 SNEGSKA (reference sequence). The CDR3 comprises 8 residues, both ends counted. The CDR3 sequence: CSASGTPS.

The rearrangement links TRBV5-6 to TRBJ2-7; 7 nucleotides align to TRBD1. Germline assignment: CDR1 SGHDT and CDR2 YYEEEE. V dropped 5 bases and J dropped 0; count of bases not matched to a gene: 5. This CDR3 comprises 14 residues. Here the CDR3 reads CASRRRGSSYEQYF. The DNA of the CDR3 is TGTGCCAGCAGGCGCAGGGGGAGCTCCTACGAGCAGTACTTC.